What follows are 8 T cell receptor beta chains derived from one specimen sequenced in a study of blood T cell repertoires in COVID-19 (dated by TCRdb to 2018 to 2021). Receptor libraries were prepared by the immunoSEQ multiplex PCR assay. This immuneACCESS table, as held by TCRdb, lists in-frame sequences with V and J called but not all clones. Of the missing ones, under half trace to an unresolved V gene in checked studies; the others have no known cause. The sample contains 150,000 to 200,000 clones, approximately 80% of them found a single time. In total, the top ten clones hold about 15% of the sample. The specimen was PBMCs or T cells enriched from blood (not recorded which). These receptors were collected from a man aged 60 to 75 who had been exposed to COVID-19.

A few counts support this clone. J is TRBJ1-5 and V is TRBV29-1; the D is unclear. The CDR3 sequence is 10 residues long. CDR1 and CDR2 (germline): SQVTM, ANQGSEA. Trimming took 3 bases from V and 5 from J, leaving 2 bases between them. The chain's CDR3 is CSVDYQPQHF. The CDR3 DNA follows: TGCAGCGTTGACTATCAGCCCCAGCATTTT.

The table lists this clone with many counts. The chain combines TRBV5-6 with TRBJ2-1; D call uncertain. This CDR3 has 15 residues. V gave up 7 bases and J gave up 4 bases, with 18 bases separating them. The germline V gene has CDR1 SGHDT and CDR2 YYEEEE. The DNA for the CDR3 is TGTGCCAGCGGCTCTCTCCGTGAGCGTTACAATGAGCAGTTCTTC. Translated: CASGSLRERYNEQFF. Using reference TRBV5-6 and TRBJ2-1 for the parts outside the CDR3, the full variable domain is DAGVTQSPTHLIKTRGQQVTLRCSPKSGHDTVSWYQQALGQGPQFIFQYYEEEERQRGNFPDRFSGHQFPNYSSELNVNALLLGDSALYLCASGSLRERYNEQFFGPGTRLTVL.

The V and J genes are TRBV13 and TRBJ2-7; 9 bases map to TRBD2. There are 15 residues in the CDR3. Germline CDR1 PRHDT, CDR2 FYEKMQ (reference sequence). After removal of 5 bases from V and 0 bases from J, the junction contained 5 bases not matched to a gene. Here the CDR3 reads CASSLRLAVSYEQYF. For the CDR3, the DNA is TGTGCCAGCAGCCTTCGACTAGCGGTCTCCTACGAGCAGTACTTC.

V usage is TRBV5-4 and J usage is TRBJ2-7; 8 nucleotides match TRBD2. Germline V CDR1 and CDR2: SGHNT, YYREEE (reference sequence). V trimming: 2 bases; J trimming: 2 bases; junction bases outside the gene matches: 9. The CDR3 is 16 amino acids. The CDR3 DNA follows: TGTGCCAGCAGCTTTGAGCCGGGACTAGGGGCCTACGAGCAGTACTTC. Its protein is CASSFEPGLGAYEQYF.

The V and J genes are TRBV13 and TRBJ1-1, with D possibly being TRBD1 (5 bases). Between the trimmed V and J ends, which lost 5 bases and 6 bases, there was a span of 19 bases. The germline V gene has CDR1 PRHDT and CDR2 FYEKMQ (reference sequence). The CDR3 length is 15 residues. In DNA form, the CDR3 reads TGTGCCAGCAGCCCCGTCGGACGGGAGGGGTCTGAAGCTTTCTTT. As protein: CASSPVGREGSEAFF.

This sequence joins TRBV6-5 and TRBJ1-2, with a weak D call TRBD1 (5 bases). The CDR3 covers 15 residues. V lost 0 bases to trimming and J lost 8 bases, with 16 bases between them. Germline V gene sequence: CDR1 MNHEY, CDR2 SVGAGI. The CDR3 DNA reads as TGTGCCAGCAGTTACTCGTCAGGGTCCGATCTAGGCTACACCTTC. Translated: CASSYSSGSDLGYTF.

This clone was seen just once. This rearrangement joins TRBV10-3 to TRBJ2-1; perhaps TRBD2 as D (5 bases). The CDR3 spans 15 residues. V gave up 6 bases and J gave up 5 bases, with 17 bases separating them. In germline, CDR1 is ENHRY, CDR2 SYGVKD. The DNA of the CDR3 is TGTGCCATCAGGACCGGGGTAGAGCGTAACAATGAGCAGTTCTTC. Encoded protein: CAIRTGVERNNEQFF.

This chain joins TRBV5-1 and TRBJ1-5, with D perhaps matching TRBD1 (5 bases). CDR1 and CDR2 (germline): SGHRS, YFSETQ. This CDR3 has 14 residues. The V end was cut by 4 bases, the J end by 4 bases, with 12 bases between. DNA of the CDR3: TGCGCCAGCAGCCCCGACAGCGTAAATCAGCCCCAGCATTTT. This codes for CASSPDSVNQPQHF. Combining the CDR3 with reference TRBV5-1 and TRBJ1-5 gives the whole variable domain KAGVTQTPRYLIKTRGQQVTLSCSPISGHRSVSWYQQTPGQGLQFLFEYFSETQRNKGNFPGRFSGRQFSNSRSEMNVSTLELGDSALYLCASSPDSVNQPQHFGDGTRLSIL.